Listed below are T cell receptor beta chains from one sample, sequenced in a study of shared clonotypes between healthy human individuals. Produced via immunoSEQ multiplex PCR; TCRdb's table is partial and in-frame only. The sample contains roughly 1.5 million clones, under 99% of which appear only once. The sequenced material came from naive CD4+ T cells sorted from blood. These receptors all stem from a young man in good health. Both conserved end residues are trimmed from each CDR3. The order of the fields is J gene, D gene, V gene, CDR3 protein. A D gene is named only where the DNA matches it firmly.

TRBJ1-1,-,TRBV4-3,ASSRDRGMNTEAF
TRBJ2-1,TRBD2,TRBV6-5,ASSTPGLAEQF
TRBJ2-5,TRBD2,TRBV5-4,ASSSTPLAGGQETQY
TRBJ2-5,-,TRBV30,AWSVRAFQETQY
TRBJ2-3,-,TRBV9,ASSVAQNTDTQY
TRBJ2-1,TRBD2,TRBV27,ASSLAYGRMVEQF
TRBJ1-5,-,TRBV7-2,ASTPGTYSNQPQH
TRBJ2-7,TRBD2,TRBV14,ASSQDVREKYSYEQY
TRBJ2-3,-,TRBV6-4,ASSPRKNFLDTQY
TRBJ2-3,TRBD1,TRBV5-4,ASSFRWDRGITDTQY
TRBJ2-5,-,TRBV5-4,ASTQLGWNQETQY
TRBJ2-1,-,TRBV5-5,ASSLGGEWSRIEQF
TRBJ2-1,TRBD2,TRBV28,ASGGRALNEQF
TRBJ2-7,-,TRBV19,ASSTGPPYEQY
TRBJ1-2,-,TRBV5-1,ASSFLRGANYGYT
TRBJ2-2,TRBD1,TRBV9,ASSIGQGANTGELF
TRBJ1-2,TRBD1,TRBV30,AKIQGAGGYT
TRBJ1-5,-,TRBV7-9,ASSLPGNQPQH
TRBJ1-5,-,TRBV10-3,AISESRSQNQPQH
TRBJ2-7,-,TRBV5-1,ASSLNAGPSYEQY
TRBJ2-1,-,TRBV9,ASSVGGPGLPFSNEQF
TRBJ2-5,-,TRBV5-4,ASSPVGSQETQY
TRBJ1-2,-,TRBV9,ASSRGANYGYT
TRBJ1-1,-,TRBV29-1,SVMTAENTEAF
TRBJ1-4,-,TRBV18,ASSYGLGEKLF
TRBJ2-1,TRBD2,TRBV5-1,ASSLMSSGSYNEQF
TRBJ1-1,-,TRBV18,ASFQGRNTEAF
TRBJ2-5,-,TRBV5-1,ASSHSAVGALKETQY
TRBJ2-2,-,TRBV4-1,ASSQVPGLTNTGELF
TRBJ1-1,TRBD1,TRBV20-1,SARRTGEAF
TRBJ2-7,TRBD1,TRBV10-3,AINKGQPYEQY
TRBJ1-1,TRBD1,TRBV9,ASSAPGQGSTEAF
TRBJ2-1,TRBD2,TRBV6-1,ASSQGLAGLYNEQF
TRBJ1-5,TRBD1,TRBV6-1,ASRGQDDQPQH
TRBJ2-7,-,TRBV25-1,ASSDNRDEQY
TRBJ2-3,-,TRBV6-6,ASTAAGVDTQY
TRBJ2-3,-,TRBV5-8,ASSLRGPGTDTQY
TRBJ1-1,TRBD1,TRBV2,ASSRTGNYNTEAF
TRBJ1-2,-,TRBV7-2,ASSSFPGITGYT
TRBJ1-1,TRBD1,TRBV2,ASSERDRPNTEAF